Presented here are 30 T cell receptor beta chains from one specimen sequenced in a study of cytomegalovirus exposure and HLA in healthy donors. Sequencing was performed with immunoSEQ multiplex PCR; in TCRdb, only in-frame clones are kept and a portion is missing. The sample shows roughly 150,000 clones, 94% of them seen only once. Specimen: PBMCs. Source of these receptors: a man in his late teens or twenties in good health and CMV-seropositive.

The chain has TRBV7-9 and TRBJ2-7; 8 nucleotides match TRBD2. Germline V gives CDR1 SEHNR, CDR2 FQNEAQ (reference sequence). Trimming removed 1 base from V and 7 bases from J; junction bases left unmatched: 12. This CDR3 has 16 amino acids. The CDR3 DNA sequence: TGTGCCAGCAGCTTAGAGGAGCGGGAGAGTAAGGAGGAGCAGTACTTC. It yields the protein CASSLEERESKEEQYF.

The chain employs TRBV13 and TRBJ2-7, with TRBD2 matching over 11 bases. Germline assignment: CDR1 PRHDT and CDR2 FYEKMQ (reference sequence). V lost 2 bases and J lost 6; bases outside the gene matches: 18. The CDR3 consists of 19 residues. The CDR3 sequence is CASSLREWGTSGPLGEQYF. The CDR3 DNA is TGTGCCAGCAGCTTACGGGAGTGGGGGACTAGCGGACCCCTAGGCGAGCAGTACTTC. Combining the CDR3 with reference TRBV13 and TRBJ2-7 gives the whole variable domain AAGVIQSPRHLIKEKRETATLKCYPIPRHDTVYWYQQGPGQDPQFLISFYEKMQSDKGSIPDRFSAQQFSDYHSELNMSSLELGDSALYFCASSLREWGTSGPLGEQYFGPGTRLTVT.

This clone is a singleton in its sample. The V and J genes are TRBV29-1 and TRBJ1-4; D is ambiguous. Per the germline V gene, CDR1 is SQVTM and CDR2 is ANQGSEA. Trimming pared 4 bases from V and 4 bases from J, leaving 10 bases between. The CDR3 runs 13 residues. CDR3 in DNA: TGCAGCGTTGGGAGGGATTTTAATGAAAAACTGTTTTTT. Amino acids: CSVGRDFNEKLFF.

This clone was detected only once. J is TRBJ1-5 and V is TRBV10-2; D is possibly TRBD1 (6 bases). The V gene lost 4 bases and the J gene lost 3 bases, with 10 bases spanning the gap. This CDR3 is built from 14 residues. Germline CDR1 is WSHSY and CDR2 is SAAADI. The CDR3 here is CASSGGQFNQPQHF. For the CDR3, the DNA is TGCGCCAGCAGTGGCGGACAGTTCAATCAGCCCCAGCATTTT.

V gene TRBV2 combines with J gene TRBJ2-2, with 8 positions matching TRBD2. With V trimmed by 7 bases and J by 5 bases, 0 bases remained unmatched. Germline V gene sequence: CDR1 SNHLY, CDR2 FYNNEI. The length of the CDR3 is 12 residues. The CDR3: CASTSGTGELFF. DNA of the CDR3: TGTGCCAGCACTAGCGGGACCGGGGAGCTGTTTTTT.

The chain recombines TRBV10-3 with TRBJ1-1, with D unresolved. Germline loops: CDR1 ENHRY, CDR2 SYGVKD. The CDR3 is 13 residues long. V dropped 2 bases and J dropped 3 bases, with 7 bases sitting between them. CDR3 sequence reads: CAISEAGDTEAFF. The CDR3 DNA sequence: TGTGCCATCAGTGAGGCAGGCGACACTGAAGCTTTCTTT.

The CDR3 protein is CASSSRDRGINEQFF. The CDR3 DNA reads as TGTGCCAGCAGTTCCCGGGACAGGGGAATCAATGAGCAGTTCTTC. The gene calls are TRBV6-1 and TRBJ2-1; 10 nucleotides match TRBD1. This CDR3 contains 15 residues. J lost 6 bases, V lost 5 bases, and 7 bases had no gene match. Germline CDR1 MNHNS, CDR2 SASEGT.

The V gene is TRBV6-6, the J gene TRBJ2-1; possible D gene TRBD2, 5 bases. This CDR3 comprises 12 residues. Per the germline V gene, CDR1 is MNHNY and CDR2 is SVGAGI (reference sequence). Between the trimmed V and J ends, which lost 5 bases and 4 bases, there was a span of 6 bases. The CDR3, as DNA: TGTGCCAGCAGTCCGGGGTACAATGAGCAGTTCTTC. Amino acid sequence: CASSPGYNEQFF.

The chain links TRBV5-1 to TRBJ1-5, with a possible D match to TRBD1 (5 bases). The germline gives CDR1 SGHRS, CDR2 YFSETQ. The CDR3 consists of 14 residues. The V end was cut by 0 bases, the J end by 6 bases, with 10 bases between. Here the CDR3 DNA reads TGCGCCAGCAGCTTGGCAGGGCAGGGTCAGCCCCAGCATTTT. It yields the protein CASSLAGQGQPQHF.

The J gene is TRBJ1-2, the V gene TRBV6-1, with a weak D call TRBD1 (6 bases). Per the germline V gene, CDR1 is MNHNS and CDR2 is SASEGT. Trimming stripped 2 bases from V and 3 bases from J, with 16 bases between. The CDR3 length is 16 residues. The CDR3 sequence: CASSELGAGEYYGYTF. For the CDR3, the DNA is TGTGCCAGCAGTGAACTTGGGGCAGGGGAATACTATGGCTACACCTTC.

The V call is TRBV6-6, the J call TRBJ2-7; D gene unclear. CDR1 is MNHNY and CDR2 is SVGAGI in the germline V gene (reference sequence). V lost 0 bases and J 0 bases, leaving 6 bases between the germline ends. The CDR3 is made up of 14 amino acids. CDR3 sequence reads: CASSYSSRSYEQYF. The CDR3 bases are TGTGCCAGCAGTTACTCGAGCCGCTCCTACGAGCAGTACTTC.

The chain uses TRBV28 and TRBJ1-2; TRBD1 is a possible D gene (5 bases). Germline CDR1 reads MDHEN; CDR2 reads SYDVKM. V was pared by 6 bases and J by 4 bases, with 9 bases between. The CDR3 spans 12 residues. CDR3 coding DNA: TGTGCCAGCAGGTCGGGGGTCTATGGCTACACCTTC. Translated: CASRSGVYGYTF.

The chain has TRBV18 and TRBJ1-3, with no clear D. With 0 bases removed from V and 2 bases from J, the gap between germline ends came to 11 bases. CDR1 is KGHSH and CDR2 is LQKENI in the germline V gene. CDR3 length: 16 residues. CDR3 DNA sequence: TGTGCCAGCTCACCACCCGCCGGGTTGGCTGGAAACACCATATATTTT. Translation gives CASSPPAGLAGNTIYF.

The rearrangement links TRBV5-3 to TRBJ2-1, with D possibly being TRBD2 (6 bases). TRBV5-3 qualifies as an ORF whose function is uncertain. The CDR3 has 15 amino acids. Trimming took off 0 bases at V and 9 bases at J, with 16 bases between the two ends. The CDR3, as DNA: TGTGCCAGAAGCTTGGTGGCTAGTGACGGGAGTGAGCAGTTCTTC. Translation gives CARSLVASDGSEQFF.

In the case of this clone: One junction end disagrees with the germline gene, perhaps due to a read error. This chain joins TRBV9 and TRBJ2-1; a possible D gene is TRBD2 (5 bases). CDR1 and CDR2 (germline): SGDLS, YYNGEE. The length of the CDR3 is 11 residues. In DNA form, the CDR3 reads TGCTACGTGGGAGACCGCAATGAGCAGTTCTTC. The encoded protein is CYVGDRNEQFF.

This chain uses TRBV10-3 with TRBJ1-2, with D possibly matching TRBD1 (6 bases). V dropped 3 bases and J dropped 3 bases, with 11 bases sitting between them. The germline CDR1 and CDR2 sequences are ENHRY and SYGVKD. CDR3 size: 14 residues. The CDR3 bases are TGTGCCATCAGTGACCCACAGGGTGACTATGGCTACACCTTC. It codes for CAISDPQGDYGYTF.

The chain links TRBV27 to TRBJ2-1; possibly TRBD1 for D (5 bases). The CDR3 is made up of 13 amino acids. The V gene's germline CDR1 is MNHEY and CDR2 SMNVEV (reference sequence). The V end was cut by 2 bases, the J end by 6 bases, with 8 bases between. CDR3 DNA: TGTGCCAGCAGTTTACTCCAGGGCAATGAGCAGTTCTTC. Translation gives CASSLLQGNEQFF.

The CDR3, as DNA: TGTGCCAGTAGTACGCAGGGGGCGGTCTACGAGCAGTACTTC. The encoded protein is CASSTQGAVYEQYF. The gene calls are TRBV19 and TRBJ2-7, with TRBD1 matching 8 bases. The CDR3 has 14 amino acids. J gave up 3 bases and V 4 bases, and 5 bases lay outside the gene matches. Germline V lookup: CDR1 LNHDA, CDR2 SQIVND (reference sequence).

The rearrangement joins TRBV2 to TRBJ1-5; TRBD1 aligns across 8 bases. This CDR3 has 14 amino acids. CDR1 is SNHLY and CDR2 is FYNNEI in the germline V gene. V shed 3 bases and J 6 bases; nucleotides not matched to a gene: 4. CDR3 nucleotides: TGTGCCAGCAGTGATGGGACAGGCTCTCAGCCCCAGCATTTT. Amino acids: CASSDGTGSQPQHF.

The V gene is TRBV7-8, the J gene TRBJ1-4; D is ambiguous. The germline V and J ends were trimmed by 2 bases and 0 bases, with 7 bases remaining between them. CDR1 and CDR2 from the germline V gene are SGHVS and FQNEAQ. This CDR3 has 15 amino acids. The CDR3 DNA reads as TGTGCCAGCAGCTTATCTTCGGCAACTAATGAAAAACTGTTTTTT. Protein product: CASSLSSATNEKLFF.

V and J are TRBV27 and TRBJ2-2, with D possibly matching TRBD2 (5 bases). V was trimmed by 4 bases and J by 4 bases, leaving 16 bases between them. CDR1 and CDR2 from the germline V gene are MNHEY and SMNVEV (reference sequence). CDR3 length: 16 amino acids. In DNA, the CDR3 is TGTGCCAGCAGTTCGTACACTAGTGCGGGCACCGGGGAGCTGTTTTTT. Translated, it gives CASSSYTSAGTGELFF.

This chain links TRBV19 with TRBJ1-1; 7 positions match TRBD1. The CDR3 contains 13 residues. The V and J ends lost 3 bases and 8 bases, in that order; junction bases with no gene match: 6. Germline V CDR1 and CDR2: LNHDA, SQIVND (reference sequence). The CDR3 DNA reads TGTGCCAGTAGTATGGAGGGGGCTTCGGAAGCTTTCTTT. Translating it yields CASSMEGASEAFF.

The gene calls are TRBV2 and TRBJ2-7, with 13 nucleotides matching TRBD2. Looked up from germline, CDR1 is SNHLY and CDR2 is FYNNEI. The J segment lost 3 bases and the V segment lost 7 bases, leaving 6 bases of the junction unmatched. The CDR3 spans 15 residues. The CDR3 spells CASKEGTSGDYEQYF. The CDR3 DNA follows: TGTGCCAGCAAGGAAGGGACTAGCGGGGACTACGAGCAGTACTTC.

The CDR3 loop reads CASSSTGGGTEAFF. DNA of the CDR3: TGCGCCAGCAGCTCGACAGGGGGCGGCACTGAAGCTTTCTTT. The chain links TRBV5-1 to TRBJ1-1, with 10 bases that match TRBD1. CDR1 is SGHRS, CDR2 YFSETQ, per germline. The CDR3 has 14 residues. The trim removed 3 bases at V and 4 bases at J, leaving 3 bases unmatched.

The CDR3 region is CASGQLAGGSYNEQFF. CDR3 coding DNA: TGTGCCAGCGGGCAACTGGCGGGAGGATCCTACAATGAGCAGTTCTTC. This chain connects TRBV14 to TRBJ2-1, with 8 positions matching TRBD2. Looked up from germline, CDR1 is SGHDN and CDR2 is FVKESK. The CDR3 totals 16 residues. The V gene end was trimmed by 8 bases and the J gene end by 1 base; junction bases not matched to a gene: 10.

The chain couples TRBV6-6 to TRBJ1-1; D may be TRBD1 (5 bases). V shed 9 bases and J shed 1 base, with 18 bases lying between them. The CDR3 loop spans 15 amino acids. Per germline, CDR1 MNHNY and CDR2 SVGAGI (reference sequence). For the CDR3, the DNA is TGTGCCAGTTCCCCCGGGGGGGGAGGGAACACTGAAGCTTTCTTT. It encodes CASSPGGGGNTEAFF.

The chain couples TRBV30 to TRBJ2-7; 13 nucleotides line up with TRBD2. The trim removed 3 bases at V and 5 bases at J, leaving 13 bases unmatched. Germline loops: CDR1 GTSNPN, CDR2 SVGIG (reference sequence). This CDR3 region has 17 residues. As DNA, the CDR3 is TGTGCCTGGAGGCCGGCCCGTACTAGCGGGAGGGCCAACGAGCAGTACTTC. Translating it yields CAWRPARTSGRANEQYF.

V is TRBV19 and J is TRBJ1-2, with no clear D. Trimming took 7 bases from V and 2 from J, leaving 20 bases between them. Germline assignment: CDR1 LNHDA and CDR2 SQIVND (reference sequence). The length of the CDR3 is 16 residues. CDR3 sequence (DNA): TGTGCCAGTATGCCGGGTTCCCCCCGGCCAAACTATGGCTACACCTTC. Its translation is CASMPGSPRPNYGYTF.

The V call is TRBV5-4, the J call TRBJ2-5; 10 positions agree with TRBD2. Trimming took 4 bases from V and 10 from J; bases not matched to a gene: 13. The CDR3 totals 15 residues. Germline lookup yields CDR1 SGHNT and CDR2 YYREEE (reference sequence). The CDR3 reads CASSRDWTSGRGQYF. As DNA, the CDR3 is TGTGCCAGCAGCAGAGACTGGACTAGCGGAAGGGGCCAGTACTTC.

This chain uses TRBV9 with TRBJ2-3; 12 bases agree with TRBD2. The CDR3 totals 16 residues. J was trimmed by 6 bases and V by 2 bases; bases with no gene match: 7. Germline assignment: CDR1 SGDLS and CDR2 YYNGEE. CDR3 amino acids: CASSVASGGAMDTQYF. In DNA form, the CDR3 reads TGTGCCAGCAGCGTTGCTAGCGGGGGGGCGATGGATACGCAGTATTTT.